The clone carrying this TCR beta chain was counted at least ten times. The V gene's germline CDR1 is SEHNR and CDR2 FQNEAQ (reference sequence). V trimming: 5 bases; J trimming: 6 bases; junction bases outside the gene matches: 10. This CDR3 contains 15 residues. How the authors handled the data: Scientists estimated how many nucleated cells there were by amplifying reference gene primers. Produced via immunoSEQ multiplex PCR; TCRdb's table is partial and in-frame only. That table furnishes V, J and clone size, whereas the DNA furnished D and trimming. The sample holds over 65,000 clones, around 85% seen once. The data belong to a study of blood T cell repertoires in COVID-19. Looking at the study overall: PBMCs, B-cell-depleted T cells, or T cells were the source of the cDNA or gDNA that made up the material.

This clonotype originated in a man older than 75 with active or convalescent COVID-19. Sequenced: peripheral blood. The chain couples TRBV7-9 to TRBJ1-2; TRBD1 aligns across 9 bases. The CDR3 here is CASSTSPRTGDGYTF. CDR3 sequence (DNA): TGTGCCAGCAGCACAAGCCCGCGGACAGGGGATGGCTACACCTTC.